This is a list of T cell receptor beta chains from one sample in a study of cytomegalovirus exposure and HLA in healthy donors. Profiled with immunoSEQ multiplex PCR; TCRdb holds only in-frame clones, not every one. Of fewer than 85,000 clones in the sample, approximately 69% were seen once. The sequencing input was PBMCs. The receptor source for this set is a man between 35 and 55 years old in good health and CMV-seropositive. CDR3s include the opening cysteine and the closing phenylalanine or tryptophan. A D gene is named only where the DNA matches it firmly. Size is omitted from some rows. Given values are once, few, many or a class for expanded clones.

abundance	v_gene	j_gene	d_gene	CDR3nt	CDR3aa
.	TRBV6-4	TRBJ2-7	TRBD2	TGTGCCAGCAGTGACTCAAGCGGGGCCTTCTACGAGCAGTACTTC	CASSDSSGAFYEQYF
.	TRBV7-2	TRBJ1-1	.	TGTGCCAGCAGCTTATACGGGAACACTGAAGCTTTCTTT	CASSLYGNTEAFF
.	TRBV29-1	TRBJ1-4	.	TGCAGCGTTCCTCAGGACAGCGAAAAACTGTTTTTT	CSVPQDSEKLFF
.	TRBV5-1	TRBJ2-7	TRBD1	TGCGCCAGCAGCATATCCAAAACCGGGACAGACTACGAGCAGTACTTC	CASSISKTGTDYEQYF
once	TRBV5-6	TRBJ2-7	TRBD2	TGTGCCAGCAGCCCCCGGGCGGGGGTGGGGTACGAGCAGTACTTC	CASSPRAGVGYEQYF
few	TRBV6-6	TRBJ1-5	.	TGTGCCAGCAGCCTCCCCGGCAGGGTAAGCAATCAGCCCCAGCATTTT	CASSLPGRVSNQPQHF
.	TRBV27	TRBJ2-7	.	TGTGCCAGCAGTCTTGACCACAGGTCTCCGGTCTACGAGCAGTACTTC	CASSLDHRSPVYEQYF
few	TRBV7-2	TRBJ2-3	TRBD2	TGTGCCAGCAGCTTACTAGCGGGCTTCACAGATACGCAGTATTTT	CASSLLAGFTDTQYF
.	TRBV7-9	TRBJ2-5	.	TGTGCCAGCAGCTTTTACGACACCCAAGAGACCCAGTACTTC	CASSFYDTQETQYF
.	TRBV2	TRBJ2-3	.	TGTGCCAGCAGTGATAGCAGTAGCACAGATACGCAGTATTTT	CASSDSSSTDTQYF
few	TRBV7-3	TRBJ1-5	.	TGTGCCAGCAGCTTAGGGAACAGGGATCTTTATCAGCCCCAGCATTTT	CASSLGNRDLYQPQHF
.	TRBV7-9	TRBJ2-1	.	TGTGCCAGCAGCCCCAACAGGTTCACCTACAATGAGCAGTTCTTC	CASSPNRFTYNEQFF
.	TRBV10-2	TRBJ2-3	TRBD2	TGCGCCAGCAGATCTGGGACTAGCGGGAGCGATACGCAGTATTTT	CASRSGTSGSDTQYF
.	TRBV5-6	TRBJ2-7	.	TGTGCCAGCAGCTCTACAGGGTCCCACGAGCAGTACTTC	CASSSTGSHEQYF
.	TRBV9	TRBJ1-1	TRBD1	TGTGCCAGCAGCCCAGGGGGGACATCTGACACTGAAGCTTTCTTT	CASSPGGTSDTEAFF
.	TRBV6-1	TRBJ1-4	.	TGTGCCAGCAGTGAAGGGACAGCAACTAATGAAAAACTGTTTTTT	CASSEGTATNEKLFF
few	TRBV5-1	TRBJ2-5	TRBD2	TGCGCCAGCAGCCCCGCACTAGCGGGGGGGCTGGAGACCCAGTACTTC	CASSPALAGGLETQYF
.	TRBV6-1	TRBJ2-1	TRBD1	TGTGCCAGCAGCGAGGGGGACAGGGTTAGCGATGAGCAGTTCTTC	CASSEGDRVSDEQFF
.	TRBV4-1	TRBJ1-1	.	TGCGCCAGCAGCCAAGGATGGGGAGGCGGCACTGAAGCTTTCTTT	CASSQGWGGGTEAFF
.	TRBV7-2	TRBJ2-2	TRBD2	TGTGCCAGCAGCTTATCCGGACTAGCGGGAGCCTTAATCGGGGAGCTGTTTTTT	CASSLSGLAGALIGELFF
.	TRBV18	TRBJ1-3	.	TGTGCCAGCTCACCAGAGGGAAACACCATATATTTT	CASSPEGNTIYF
.	TRBV4-3	TRBJ2-6	.	TGCGCCAGCAGCCTGTCCGGCTCTGGGGCCAACGTCCTGACTTTC	CASSLSGSGANVLTF
.	TRBV6-4	TRBJ2-1	TRBD1	TGTGCCAGCAGTGAGCTACCGGGACAGGGGGCACATGAGCAGTTCTTC	CASSELPGQGAHEQFF
.	TRBV5-1	TRBJ2-3	TRBD1	TGCGCCAGCAGCGACCGACAGGGGGTTAGCACAGATACGCAGTATTTT	CASSDRQGVSTDTQYF
.	TRBV30	TRBJ1-4	TRBD1	TGTGCCTGGAGTCTGCCATACGGGACAGGGAATGAAAAACTGTTTTTT	CAWSLPYGTGNEKLFF
.	TRBV30	TRBJ2-7	TRBD1	TGTGCCTGGAGTCTGGACAGGGGAAGCTACGAGCAGTACTTC	CAWSLDRGSYEQYF
once	TRBV28	TRBJ1-1	.	TGTGCCAGCAGTTTTGGAAGAGGTTGGACTGAAGCTTTCTTT	CASSFGRGWTEAFF
.	TRBV6-1	TRBJ2-1	TRBD2	TGTGCCAGCAGTGAAGCAGGGTTGGGGCTAGCGGGAGGGCCTAACAATGAGCAGTTCTTC	CASSEAGLGLAGGPNNEQFF
.	TRBV13	TRBJ2-2	TRBD2	TGTGCCAGCAGCTTAGTTAGCGGGACGAACACCGGGGAGCTGTTTTTT	CASSLVSGTNTGELFF
.	TRBV27	TRBJ2-7	.	TGTGCCAGCAGTTTGGGGGCCACATCCGCCTACGAGCAGTACTTC	CASSLGATSAYEQYF
few	TRBV7-9	TRBJ1-5	TRBD1	TGTGCCAGCAGCCCGATCGGACAGGGCAGGGATCAGCCCCAGCATTTT	CASSPIGQGRDQPQHF
.	TRBV4-2	TRBJ1-3	TRBD1	TGTGCCAGCAGCCGGACAGGGGACCTCTCTGGAAACACCATATATTTT	CASSRTGDLSGNTIYF
.	TRBV5-8	TRBJ1-2	TRBD1	TGTGCCAGCAGCTTGAGCAGGGGGCCTAACTATGGCTACACCTTC	CASSLSRGPNYGYTF
.	TRBV19	TRBJ2-2	.	TGTGCCAGTTATCGGGGAACCACCATTTACACCGGGGAGCTGTTTTTT	CASYRGTTIYTGELFF
once	TRBV13	TRBJ2-1	.	TGTGCCAGCAGCTTTGGGAGTAAAACCTCCTACAATGAGCAGTTCTTC	CASSFGSKTSYNEQFF